Shown below are 5 T cell receptor beta chains from a single sample sequenced in a study of blood T cell repertoires in COVID-19. Only in-frame clones appear in the TCRdb table, and some are missing; sequencing was by immunoSEQ multiplex PCR. The data show approximately 200,000 clones, 89% seen once. The sequenced sample consisted of PBMCs or T cells enriched from blood (not recorded which). Every receptor here comes from a woman between 40 and 50 years old with acute COVID-19.

The sample holds one count of this clone. V gene TRBV7-8 combines with J gene TRBJ2-1, with 11 bases identical to TRBD2. V dropped 8 bases and J dropped 9; count of bases not matched to a gene: 9. This CDR3 spans 14 amino acids. Per the germline V gene, CDR1 is SGHVS and CDR2 is FQNEAQ. CDR3 DNA: TGTGCCAGCTCGGCGACTAGCGGGATAGGTGAGCAGTTCTTC. Its translation is CASSATSGIGEQFF.

The chain carries TRBV21-1 and TRBJ1-2; the D call of TRBD1 is as the table states it, not checked on the DNA. TRBV21-1 is assigned pseudogene status. The CDR3 consists of 18 residues. The CDR3: CASSGRWTGGLTNYGYTF. CDR3 in DNA: TGTGCCAGCAGCGGCCGCTGGACAGGGGGTCTTACTAACTATGGCTACACCTTC.

This clone was detected once. The chain employs TRBV19 and TRBJ2-5; 8 positions agree with TRBD2. V lost 5 bases and J lost 3; bases outside the gene matches: 8. This CDR3 comprises 15 residues. Germline CDR1 is LNHDA and CDR2 is SQIVND (reference sequence). The CDR3 loop reads CASSLRGGPEETQYF. CDR3 in DNA: TGTGCCAGTAGTCTTCGGGGGGGGCCTGAAGAGACCCAGTACTTC.

Only a few counts were recorded for this clone. This chain connects TRBV7-9 to TRBJ2-7; D is unresolved. The CDR3 length is 12 residues. Trimming removed 4 bases from V and 0 bases from J, with 4 bases in between. Looked up from germline, CDR1 is SEHNR and CDR2 is FQNEAQ (reference sequence). The DNA for the CDR3 is TGTGCCAGCAGCTCTTACTCCTACGAGCAGTACTTC. Translated: CASSSYSYEQYF. Full variable domain (remainder filled in from reference TRBV7-9 and TRBJ2-7): DTGVSQNPRHKITKRGQNVTFRCDPISEHNRLYWYRQTLGQGPEFLTYFQNEAQLEKSRLLSDRFSAERPKGSFSTLEIQRTEQGDSAMYLCASSSYSYEQYFGPGTRLTVT.

V and J are TRBV28 and TRBJ1-2; tentatively, D is TRBD1 (6 bases). The CDR3 spans 16 residues. Trimming stripped 1 base from V and 5 bases from J, with 17 bases between. Looked up from germline, CDR1 is MDHEN and CDR2 is SYDVKM. The CDR3 is CASSLSAGGPGYGYTF. The CDR3 DNA reads TGTGCCAGCAGTTTATCAGCCGGGGGGCCGGGGTATGGCTACACCTTC.